This entry is about one T cell receptor (beta chain). Its antigen is not known. The sample originates from a study of cytomegalovirus exposure and HLA in healthy donors. This CDR3 has 14 amino acids. Trimming shortened V by 6 bases and J by 3 bases, and 14 bases separated the two germline ends. The germline V gene has CDR1 MNHNS and CDR2 SASEGT. Here immunoSEQ multiplex PCR was the method, and the copy in TCRdb shows in-frame clones only, minus some. The sample comprises some 140,000 clones, approximately 87% of which are singletons, and less than 3.5% rests with the top ten. Study-wide findings and caveats: Reportedly, cytomegalovirus status was diagnosed with high sensitivity and specificity.

The chain couples TRBV6-1 to TRBJ2-5; D not certain. Sequencing was done on a sample of PBMCs. This clonotype was obtained from a man aged 18 to 30 in good health and CMV-seronegative. This chain's CDR3 is CASSSFPVKETQYF. For the CDR3, the DNA is TGTGCCAGCAGCTCATTCCCGGTTAAAGAGACCCAGTACTTC.